The 17 T cell receptor beta chains below were found in one sample sequenced in a study of monozygotic twins with inflammatory bowel disease. TCRdb re-called the 5' RACE reads; one entry per CDR3 protein, DNA not given. This repertoire includes about 420,000 distinct CDR3 sequences. Material for sequencing was blood. The receptors shown here come from a human donor with ulcerative colitis or Crohn's disease, or a healthy co-twin of an affected twin (not recorded which).

This sequence joins TRBV12-3 or TRBV12-4 and TRBJ1-5; as DNA is missing, the TRBD1 call by TCRdb cannot be tested. This CDR3 is 13 amino acids long. CDR3 loop: CASRNREGQPQHF.

V and J are TRBV28 and TRBJ1-2. Per the germline V gene, CDR1 is MDHEN and CDR2 is SYDVKM. The CDR3 is 12 amino acids. The CDR3 spells CASSSSLSGYTF.

This sequence joins TRBV10-3 and TRBJ2-3. The V gene's germline CDR1 is ENHRY and CDR2 SYGVKD. The CDR3 totals 12 residues. CDR3 residues: CAIRGTSDTQYF.

This chain uses TRBV27 with TRBJ1-1; TCRdb selects TRBD1, and the lack of DNA leaves this call unchecked. The germline V gene has CDR1 MNHEY and CDR2 SMNVEV (reference sequence). CDR3 size: 14 residues. The CDR3 is CASSRQGGWTEAFF.

The chain has TRBV5-1 and TRBJ1-1. The CDR3 is 15 amino acids. Germline V gene data show CDR1 as SGHRS and CDR2 as YFSETQ. This chain's CDR3 is CASSLEQLGNTEAFF. Combining the CDR3 with reference TRBV5-1 and TRBJ1-1 gives the whole variable domain KAGVTQTPRYLIKTRGQQVTLSCSPISGHRSVSWYQQTPGQGLQFLFEYFSETQRNKGNFPGRFSGRQFSNSRSEMNVSTLELGDSALYLCASSLEQLGNTEAFFGQGTRLTVV.

The V gene is TRBV5-1, the J gene TRBJ2-2; without DNA, the TCRdb call of TRBD2 cannot be checked. The CDR3 loop spans 15 amino acids. CDR1 is SGHRS and CDR2 is YFSETQ in the germline V gene. The CDR3 sequence: CASSSGIKNTGELFF.

This chain connects TRBV5-1 to TRBJ2-1; the TRBD1 assignment by TCRdb is unverifiable without DNA. The CDR3 length is 15 residues. CDR1 and CDR2 (germline): SGHRS, YFSETQ. The CDR3 sequence is CASSLDGSRVSEQFF.

The chain combines TRBV7-2 with TRBJ2-7; TCRdb calls TRBD1, which cannot be checked without DNA. Germline assignment: CDR1 SGHTA and CDR2 FQGNSA. This CDR3 region has 15 residues. This CDR3 reads CASSLAQGFRGGEEF. Together with reference TRBV7-2 and TRBJ2-7, the CDR3 gives the full variable domain: GAGVSQSPSNKVTEKGKDVELRCDPISGHTALYWYRQSLGQGLEFLIYFQGNSAPDKSGLPSDRFSAERTGGSVSTLTIQRTQQEDSAVYLCASSLAQGFRGGEEFGPGTRLTVT.

V is TRBV7-6 and J is TRBJ2-7. CDR1 is SGHVS, CDR2 FNYEAQ, per germline. CDR3 size: 13 residues. This CDR3 is CASSLERPYEQYF.

The rearrangement links TRBV14 to TRBJ2-3. Germline lookup yields CDR1 SGHDN and CDR2 FVKESK. The CDR3 is made up of 14 amino acids. CDR3 loop: CASTPMSSTDTQYF.

The J gene is TRBJ2-2, the V gene TRBV12-3 or TRBV12-4. This CDR3 region has 14 residues. The CDR3 loop is CASSLDLRAGELFF.

The chain joins TRBV4-1 to TRBJ2-7; checking the TCRdb D call of TRBD1 is not possible without DNA. Germline CDR1 is MGHRA and CDR2 is YSYEKL. This CDR3 has 16 residues. CDR3 loop: CASSQFYGTASYEQYF.

This chain uses TRBV5-1 with TRBJ2-5; with no DNA, the TCRdb D assignment of TRBD2 cannot be verified. Per the germline V gene, CDR1 is SGHRS and CDR2 is YFSETQ. The CDR3 covers 13 residues. CDR3: CASSAGRQETQYF. Based on the CDR3 plus reference TRBV5-1 and TRBJ2-5, the full variable domain is KAGVTQTPRYLIKTRGQQVTLSCSPISGHRSVSWYQQTPGQGLQFLFEYFSETQRNKGNFPGRFSGRQFSNSRSEMNVSTLELGDSALYLCASSAGRQETQYFGPGTRLLVL.

The chain links TRBV27 to TRBJ1-1; TCRdb returns TRBD1, unconfirmable since there is no DNA. The CDR3 runs 17 residues. Germline values: CDR1 MNHEY, CDR2 SMNVEV (reference sequence). The CDR3 loop reads CASRPSPGQHPLAEAFF.

The chain recombines TRBV30 with TRBJ1-5; there is no DNA to check the TCRdb D call of TRBD1. CDR1 and CDR2 (germline): GTSNPN, SVGIG (reference sequence). CDR3 size: 14 residues. CDR3 sequence reads: CAWSPDRGYQPQHF.

The chain couples TRBV6-5 to TRBJ1-1. Looked up from germline, CDR1 is MNHEY and CDR2 is SVGAGI. CDR3 length equals 15 residues. The CDR3 protein is CASSYGGSLNTEAFF.

The chain has TRBV10-3 and TRBJ2-7; the D gene TCRdb calls, TRBD2, cannot be checked with no DNA. This CDR3 comprises 14 residues. Looked up from germline, CDR1 is ENHRY and CDR2 is SYGVKD. CDR3 sequence reads: CAISDLAGGYEQYF.